This T cell receptor beta chain was found in a study of monozygotic twins with cystic fibrosis. Study-level information: With about 15 PCR cycles, barcoded libraries came from about 3 micrograms of fragmented DNA.

For this clone: Its antigen is currently unknown.

Produced via immunoSEQ multiplex PCR; TCRdb's table is partial and in-frame only. The top ten hold about 0.54% of the sample, which has under 30,000 clones, approximately 90% seen once. This CDR3 is 16 amino acids long. V lost 4 bases and J 6 bases, leaving 21 bases between the germline ends. From germline, CDR1 is SEHNR and CDR2 FQNEAQ (reference sequence). Overall study findings and caveats: Monozygotic CF twin pairs shared significantly more nucleotide-identical clonotypes than unrelated CF individuals did.

The TCR sequence derives from a girl aged 2-15 years with cystic fibrosis. The gene calls are TRBV7-9 and TRBJ1-2, with a tentative D call TRBD1 (5 bases). Sequenced material: blood. The CDR3 bases are TGTGCCAGCAGCTCCACCTTGGGCACGGGGCGCGATGGCTACACCTTC. Encoded protein: CASSSTLGTGRDGYTF.